This TCR beta chain was observed in a study of T cells in localized non-small cell lung cancer. Using immunoSEQ multiplex PCR, the repertoire was profiled, and TCRdb retains in-frame clones only, with some absent. The sample has tens of thousands of clones; roughly 81% are singletons. CDR3 length equals 14 residues. Trimming took 9 bases from V and 6 from J; bases not matched to a gene: 10. CDR1 and CDR2 (germline): SGHRS, YFSETQ. The source was peripheral blood, collected before any cancer treatment. The sequence was collected from a female donor of 60 years or more with stage I lung adenocarcinoma. The chain has TRBV5-1 and TRBJ2-2; 8 nucleotides match TRBD1. CDR3 sequence reads: CATKDRASAGELFF. The CDR3 bases are TGCGCCACCAAGGACAGGGCATCCGCCGGGGAGCTGTTTTTT.